This entry lists 10 T cell receptor beta chains sequenced from one sample in a study of shared clonotypes between healthy human individuals. CD8 cells classed as naive were CD45RO-negative and positively selected for CCR7, excluding terminally differentiated effector memory CD45RA+ cells. This table comes from immunoSEQ multiplex PCR, and its TCRdb copy is limited to in-frame clones, with some not included. The sample contains under 1 million clones, 80% to 95% of which appear only once. Sequencing was done on a sample of naive CD8+ T cells sorted from blood. All receptors derive from a man aged 30-40 years in good health.

The chain combines TRBV7-8 with TRBJ2-5; D tentatively fits TRBD1 or TRBD2 (5 bases each). V lost 1 base and J 4 bases, leaving 16 bases between the germline ends. CDR1 is SGHVS, CDR2 FQNEAQ, per germline. This CDR3 has 16 residues. Written as DNA, the CDR3 is TGTGCCAGCAGCTTAGTGTCAGGGAGTGCGCGAGAGACCCAGTACTTC. Encoded protein: CASSLVSGSARETQYF.

This sequence joins TRBV5-8 and TRBJ2-5; TRBD2 matches 11 bases. The CDR3 sequence is 15 residues long. Germline assignment: CDR1 SGHTS and CDR2 YDEGEE. V gave up 4 bases and J gave up 1 base; unmatched junction bases: 3. Written as DNA, the CDR3 is TGTGCCAGCAGCCCCGGACTAGCGGGCCAAGAGACCCAGTACTTC. The encoded protein is CASSPGLAGQETQYF. Together with reference TRBV5-8 and TRBJ2-5, the CDR3 gives the full variable domain: EAGVTQSPTHLIKTRGQQATLRCSPISGHTSVYWYQQALGLGLQFLLWYDEGEERNRGNFPPRFSGRQFPNYSSELNVNALELEDSALYLCASSPGLAGQETQYFGPGTRLLVL.

This rearrangement joins TRBV13 to TRBJ2-3; D may be TRBD1 or TRBD2 (5 bases each). There are 14 residues in the CDR3. V lost 7 bases to trimming and J lost 4 bases, with 15 bases between them. Germline V gene sequence: CDR1 PRHDT, CDR2 FYEKMQ (reference sequence). As DNA, the CDR3 is TGTGCCAGCACCAGGGACGGGTTCTCAGATACGCAGTATTTT. Translated, it gives CASTRDGFSDTQYF.

CDR3 region: CASSFGPHQPQHF. CDR3 in DNA: TGTGCCAGCAGTTTCGGCCCGCATCAGCCCCAGCATTTT. The V and J genes are TRBV27 and TRBJ1-5; D gene ambiguous. The CDR3 length is 13 residues. The V end was cut by 3 bases, the J end by 5 bases, with 8 bases between. Germline CDR1 reads MNHEY; CDR2 reads SMNVEV (reference sequence).

V usage is TRBV7-9 and J usage is TRBJ1-2, with a weak D call TRBD1 (5 bases). This CDR3 has 13 amino acids. The V end was cut by 10 bases, the J end by 0 bases, with 12 bases between. CDR1 SEHNR and CDR2 FQNEAQ come from the germline V gene (reference sequence). The CDR3 sequence: CATGGIANYGYTF. CDR3 DNA: TGTGCCACCGGGGGGATAGCTAACTATGGCTACACCTTC.

This chain connects TRBV4-1 to TRBJ2-7, with D tentatively TRBD2 (5 bases). Per the germline V gene, CDR1 is MGHRA and CDR2 is YSYEKL. The CDR3 spans 14 residues. Deletions cut 4 bases from V and 5 bases from J, with 15 bases between. CDR3 in amino acids: CASSLAAVSDEQYF. The CDR3 DNA reads TGCGCCAGCAGCCTCGCGGCGGTTAGCGACGAGCAGTACTTC.

The chain recombines TRBV15 with TRBJ1-5; D gene uncertain. Trimming took 4 bases from V and 6 from J, leaving 13 bases between them. The CDR3 spans 14 residues. Germline assignment: CDR1 LNHNV and CDR2 YYDKDF (reference sequence). The CDR3: CATSIGSGVQPQHF. The CDR3 DNA follows: TGTGCCACCAGCATAGGTTCGGGAGTTCAGCCCCAGCATTTT.

The sample holds one count of this clone. This chain links TRBV2 with TRBJ1-1; D is possibly TRBD1 (6 bases). The V gene's germline CDR1 is SNHLY and CDR2 FYNNEI. The CDR3 length is 11 residues. The V and J ends lost 11 bases and 4 bases respectively, with 11 bases between them. CDR3 nucleotide sequence: TGTGCCCTGAGGGGGTTCACTGAAGCTTTCTTT. Protein sequence: CALRGFTEAFF.

The chain recombines TRBV25-1 with TRBJ2-3; D gene ambiguous. Germline values: CDR1 MGHDK, CDR2 SYGVNS. V gave up 5 bases and J gave up 3 bases, with 6 bases separating them. The CDR3 loop spans 12 amino acids. The CDR3 spells CASSRRTDTQYF. The CDR3 DNA is TGTGCCAGCAGTCGACGAACAGATACGCAGTATTTT.

J is TRBJ1-1 and V is TRBV5-1, with 7 nucleotides matching TRBD1. J lost 6 bases, V lost 0 bases, and 8 bases had no gene match. The CDR3 has 15 amino acids. Germline CDR1 reads SGHRS; CDR2 reads YFSETQ. The CDR3 loop is CASSLVAGGSPEAFF. CDR3 nucleotides: TGCGCCAGCAGCTTGGTGGCAGGGGGGAGCCCTGAAGCTTTCTTT. Looking up the rest from reference TRBV5-1 and TRBJ1-1 gives the full variable domain: KAGVTQTPRYLIKTRGQQVTLSCSPISGHRSVSWYQQTPGQGLQFLFEYFSETQRNKGNFPGRFSGRQFSNSRSEMNVSTLELGDSALYLCASSLVAGGSPEAFFGQGTRLTVV.